A selection of T cell receptor beta chains follows, all from one sample in a study of blood T cell repertoires in COVID-19. Only in-frame clones appear in the TCRdb table, and some are missing; sequencing was by immunoSEQ multiplex PCR. Of 250,000 to 350,000 clones in the sample, approximately 90% were seen once. Sequenced: peripheral blood. The receptor set was obtained from a woman aged 45-59 years who had recovered from COVID-19. CDR3s include the opening cysteine and the closing phenylalanine or tryptophan. A D gene is named only where the DNA matches it firmly. Only part of the rows carry a size: once, few, many, or a class if the clone is expanded.

clone size: -; J gene: TRBJ2-2; D gene: -; V gene: TRBV7-7; CDR3 DNA: TGTGCTAGCAGCTTACTCCGGACACAGGGAGTCACCGGGGAGCTGTTTTTT; CDR3 protein: CASSLLRTQGVTGELFF
clone size: -; J gene: TRBJ1-2; D gene: -; V gene: TRBV6-1; CDR3 DNA: TGTGCCAGCAGTGAATCCCCGGGGCAGGGGTTCTATGGCTACACCTTC; CDR3 protein: CASSESPGQGFYGYTF
clone size: few; J gene: TRBJ1-2; D gene: -; V gene: TRBV6-1; CDR3 DNA: TGTGCCAGCAGTGAACAGGGGTATGACTATGGCTACACCTTC; CDR3 protein: CASSEQGYDYGYTF
clone size: -; J gene: TRBJ2-2; D gene: TRBD2; V gene: TRBV7-2; CDR3 DNA: TGTGCCAGCAGCTTAGTAACTAGCGGGACCGGGGAGCTGTTTTTT; CDR3 protein: CASSLVTSGTGELFF
clone size: -; J gene: TRBJ2-7; D gene: -; V gene: TRBV5-1; CDR3 DNA: TGCGCCAGCAGCTTGACAGGGTACACCTACGAGCAGTACTTC; CDR3 protein: CASSLTGYTYEQYF
clone size: -; J gene: TRBJ2-4; D gene: TRBD2; V gene: TRBV7-8; CDR3 DNA: TGTGCCAGCAGCTTGGGACTAGCGGGACCGCAGCACATTCAGTACTTC; CDR3 protein: CASSLGLAGPQHIQYF
clone size: once; J gene: TRBJ1-1; D gene: -; V gene: TRBV18; CDR3 DNA: TGTGCCAGCTCATTTACAGTGAACACTGAAGCTTTCTTT; CDR3 protein: CASSFTVNTEAFF
clone size: -; J gene: TRBJ1-5; D gene: -; V gene: TRBV3-1/TRBV3-2; CDR3 DNA: TGTGCCAGCAGCCGCCGGGTTAGGTACCAGCCCCAGCATTTT; CDR3 protein: CASSRRVRYQPQHF
clone size: -; J gene: TRBJ2-3; D gene: TRBD2; V gene: TRBV19; CDR3 DNA: TGTGCCAGTAGCTTAGGCCCGGGAGGGCCGACAGATACGCAGTATTTT; CDR3 protein: CASSLGPGGPTDTQYF
clone size: -; J gene: TRBJ1-2; D gene: TRBD1; V gene: TRBV4-2; CDR3 DNA: TGTGCCAGCGGAACTAACAGGGGCAGTCGGGACGGCTACACCTTC; CDR3 protein: CASGTNRGSRDGYTF
clone size: -; J gene: TRBJ1-2; D gene: -; V gene: TRBV9; CDR3 DNA: TGTGCCAGCAGCGGAAACAAACACACCTTC; CDR3 protein: CASSGNKHTF
clone size: few; J gene: TRBJ2-2; D gene: TRBD2; V gene: TRBV3-1/TRBV3-2; CDR3 DNA: TGTGCCAGCAGCCAAGATTGGGGACTAGCGGTGAACACCGGGGAGCTGTTTTTT; CDR3 protein: CASSQDWGLAVNTGELFF
clone size: once; J gene: TRBJ1-1; D gene: -; V gene: TRBV11-2; CDR3 DNA: TGTGCCAGCAGCTTATATTCGGCGGGCACTGAAGCTTTCTTT; CDR3 protein: CASSLYSAGTEAFF